Shown below are 28 T cell receptor beta chains from a single sample sequenced in a study of blood T cells in healthy people across ages. Through a sample-barcoded 5' primer and a J-beta primer mix, a second PCR was run for 7 to 11 cycles. TCRdb fed the 5' RACE reads into MiXCR, producing one record per CDR3 protein. In the table there are approximately 800,000 distinct CDR3 sequences, about 45% of which are singletons. Sample: blood. The receptors were sampled from a man aged 80 or over in good health.

The count of this clonotype is one. This rearrangement joins TRBV20-1 to TRBJ2-2; 7 bases match TRBD2. The junction had 10 bases not matched to a gene; V was cut back by 2 bases and J by 1 base. CDR1 DFQATT and CDR2 SNEGSKA come from the germline V gene (reference sequence). The CDR3 spans 17 residues. CDR3 coding DNA: TGCAGTGCTAGACCCCCCCTCCGGGGGGAGAACACCGGGGAGCTGTTTTTT. This codes for CSARPPLRGENTGELFF.

This clonotype was counted only a few times. The chain joins TRBV3-1 to TRBJ2-5; 10 positions match TRBD2. In germline, CDR1 is LGHDT, CDR2 YNNKEL (reference sequence). The CDR3 extends over 16 amino acids. Losses at the gene ends were 1 base for V and 6 bases for J; bases not matched to a gene: 8. CDR3 region: CASSQVLAGGLKTQYF. The CDR3 DNA is TGTGCCAGCAGCCAAGTTTTAGCGGGAGGTCTGAAGACCCAGTACTTC.

The chain recombines TRBV12-3 or TRBV12-4 with TRBJ1-4, with D tentatively TRBD1 (5 bases). Trimming left V 6 bases short and J 0 bases short, with 11 bases between. There are 15 residues in the CDR3. The CDR3 sequence: CASSQQGATNEKLFF. The CDR3 bases are TGTGCCAGCAGCCAGCAGGGAGCAACTAATGAAAAACTGTTTTTT.

Worth noting for this clonotype: Relative to the germline gene, one junction end is altered; a read error may explain this. The V gene is TRBV7-3, the J gene TRBJ2-1, with 8 nucleotides matching TRBD2. This CDR3 comprises 14 residues. The germline CDR1 and CDR2 sequences are SGHTA and FQGTGA. The chain's CDR3 is CASGQSGSNNEQIF. CDR3 coding DNA: TGTGCCAGCGGCCAAAGCGGGAGCAACAATGAGCAGATCTTC.

This clonotype turned up a few times. The V and J genes are TRBV4-2 and TRBJ2-2; TRBD2 matches at 14 bases. The CDR3 runs 18 residues. V shed 4 bases, J shed 0 bases, and the junction held 4 bases outside the gene matches. The V gene's germline CDR1 is LGHNA and CDR2 YNFKEQ. The CDR3 protein is CASSRGTSGSANTGELFF. CDR3 nucleotides: TGTGCCAGCAGCCGAGGGACTAGCGGGAGCGCGAACACCGGGGAGCTGTTTTTT.

This clonotype was seen a few times. The V call is TRBV21-1, the J call TRBJ2-1. TRBV21-1 is shown as a pseudogene. This CDR3 spans 11 amino acids. The CDR3 loop reads CASSKPEEQFF. The CDR3 DNA follows: TGTGCCAGCAGCAAACCCGAAGAGCAGTTCTTC.

This chain joins TRBV7-6 and TRBJ2-7; 9 bases are a match to TRBD1. CDR1 and CDR2 (germline): SGHVS, FNYEAQ. Losses at the gene ends were 6 bases for V and 5 bases for J; bases not matched to a gene: 8. The CDR3 extends over 14 amino acids. CDR3 bases: TGTGCCAGCAGTCGGACAGGGGCCTCGAACGAGCAGTACTTC. Amino acid sequence: CASSRTGASNEQYF.

This sequence joins TRBV12-3 or TRBV12-4 and TRBJ2-3; D possibly corresponds to TRBD2 (5 bases). V was shortened by 1 base and J by 15 bases, with 29 bases between the two germline ends. There are 17 residues in the CDR3. CDR3 nucleotide sequence: TGTGCCAGCAGTTTAGAACCGGGCCGAGGGAGCGCAGATATGCAATATTTT. Translating gives CASSLEPGRGSADMQYF.

Notes on this clonotype: This could be a read error, since a much larger clone is one nucleotide away. The CDR3 nucleotides read TGTGCCACAAAGACCGTAACCGACGAGCAGTACTTC. Amino acid sequence: CATKTVTDEQYF. This rearrangement joins TRBV10-3 to TRBJ2-4; the D is unclear. The J call could be wrong; TRBJ2-7 is a better fit for the DNA end. CDR3 size: 12 residues. CDR1 ENHRY and CDR2 SYGVKD come from the germline V gene.

This clonotype was observed at least ten times. The chain has TRBV20-1 and TRBJ2-5; no clear D. V was trimmed by 0 bases and J by 1 base, leaving 9 bases between them. Germline CDR1 is DFQATT and CDR2 is SNEGSKA (reference sequence). The CDR3 contains 14 residues. The CDR3 protein is CSARDLNFQETQYF. In nucleotides, the CDR3 is TGCAGTGCTAGAGATCTTAACTTCCAAGAGACCCAGTACTTC.

This clonotype was seen more than once but under ten times. This chain links TRBV29-1 with TRBJ2-5; D gene unclear. The CDR3 has 12 amino acids. Germline V gene sequence: CDR1 SQVTM, CDR2 ANQGSEA. Trimming removed 4 bases at V and 1 base at J, with 7 bases between. The CDR3 bases are TGCAGCGTTGTTCTATTCCAAGAGACCCAGTACTTC. Residues: CSVVLFQETQYF.

V gene TRBV29-1 combines with J gene TRBJ2-7; D is uncertain. CDR3 length equals 14 residues. Trimming took 0 bases from V and 7 from J, leaving 16 bases between them. The germline CDR1 and CDR2 sequences are SQVTM and ANQGSEA. CDR3 DNA sequence: TGCAGCGTTGAAGATCCGTTTGGTGGCAATGAGCAGTACTTC. Residues: CSVEDPFGGNEQYF.

The J gene is TRBJ1-1, the V gene TRBV20-1; the D gene is possibly TRBD1 (6 bases). The CDR3 loop spans 13 amino acids. V lost 6 bases and J 4 bases, leaving 15 bases between the germline ends. The germline V gene has CDR1 DFQATT and CDR2 SNEGSKA (reference sequence). The CDR3: CSAPAGGGTEAFF. DNA of the CDR3: TGCAGTGCCCCTGCAGGAGGGGGCACTGAAGCTTTCTTT.

This clonotype was counted between two and nine times. The chain is built from TRBV6-1 and TRBJ1-1; D not certain. The CDR3 extends over 14 amino acids. CDR1 MNHNS and CDR2 SASEGT come from the germline V gene. The ends were cut back, 6 bases at V and 6 bases at J, with 17 bases in the middle. CDR3 region: CASSTLLGGSEAFF. The CDR3 DNA is TGTGCCAGCAGCACGCTTCTGGGAGGCTCTGAAGCTTTCTTT.

This rearrangement joins TRBV28 to TRBJ1-1, with D perhaps TRBD1 (5 bases). The CDR3 is made up of 12 amino acids. CDR1 is MDHEN, CDR2 SYDVKM, per germline. With 6 bases removed from V and 11 bases from J, the gap between germline ends came to 16 bases. The CDR3 protein is CASSPDGANAFF. The CDR3 coding sequence is TGTGCCAGCAGCCCTGATGGGGCGAATGCTTTCTTT.

The sample holds many counts of this clonotype. This chain joins TRBV11-3 and TRBJ2-1; 9 bases map to TRBD2. The CDR3 runs to 15 residues. CDR1 and CDR2 (germline): SGHNT, YENEEA. V trimming: 3 bases; J trimming: 8 bases; junction bases outside the gene matches: 8. The CDR3 DNA is TGTGCCAGCAGCTTCCTAGCGGGAAAGGGGTATGAGCAGTTCTTC. Protein sequence: CASSFLAGKGYEQFF.

The genes are TRBV6-6 and TRBJ1-1; D ambiguous. V lost 8 bases, J lost 4 bases, and 14 bases lay in between. The CDR3 has 13 amino acids. Looked up from germline, CDR1 is MNHNY and CDR2 is SVGAGI (reference sequence). CDR3 sequence: CASRELGSTEAFF. As DNA, the CDR3 is TGTGCCAGCCGCGAACTTGGGAGCACTGAAGCTTTCTTT.

The chain recombines TRBV5-4 with TRBJ2-1; 7 bases are a match to TRBD2. The CDR3 runs to 13 residues. J lost 12 bases, V lost 10 bases, and 16 bases had no gene match. CDR1 SGHNT and CDR2 YYREEE come from the germline V gene (reference sequence). Written as DNA, the CDR3 is TGTGCCGGGAGGGATGATATTCAATCGGTGCAGTTCTTC. Translated: CAGRDDIQSVQFF.

At least ten counts were recorded for this clonotype. The rearrangement uses TRBV29-1 and TRBJ2-5; 14 nucleotides align to TRBD2. The ends lost 7 bases at V and 9 bases at J; junction bases unmatched: 13. Germline V gene sequence: CDR1 SQVTM, CDR2 ANQGSEA. The CDR3 is 15 amino acids. CDR3 amino acids: CSAAGTSGSREAQYF. DNA for the CDR3: TGCAGCGCTGCCGGGACTAGCGGGAGTCGGGAGGCCCAGTACTTC.

V usage is TRBV7-2 and J usage is TRBJ1-1; D not resolved. This CDR3 has 15 residues. Germline V gene sequence: CDR1 SGHTA, CDR2 FQGNSA. The ends were cut back, 0 bases at V and 4 bases at J, with 12 bases in the middle. CDR3 nucleotides: TGTGCCAGCAGCTTAGCGGATGTAACCCCCACTGAAGCTTTCTTT. The encoded protein is CASSLADVTPTEAFF.

This clonotype has only a few counts. The J gene is TRBJ2-5, the V gene TRBV28; tentative D call: TRBD2 (6 bases). CDR1 is MDHEN, CDR2 SYDVKM, per germline. CDR3 length: 17 amino acids. Trimming removed 6 bases from V and 2 bases from J, with 22 bases in between. DNA for the CDR3: TGTGCCAGCAGCGGACCACTCCCCGGGCGGGATCAAGAGACCCAGTACTTC. The encoded protein is CASSGPLPGRDQETQYF.

This clonotype came up a few times. J is TRBJ2-7 and V is TRBV28; D might be TRBD1 (6 bases). This CDR3 is built from 14 residues. Looked up from germline, CDR1 is MDHEN and CDR2 is SYDVKM. V lost 7 bases and J 3 bases, leaving 16 bases between the germline ends. This chain's CDR3 is CASTHRQVVYEQYF. Here the CDR3 DNA reads TGTGCCAGCACCCACCGACAGGTTGTCTACGAGCAGTACTTC.

The chain joins TRBV13 to TRBJ2-5; TRBD2 might be the D (6 bases). There are 16 residues in the CDR3. Germline V CDR1 and CDR2: PRHDT, FYEKMQ (reference sequence). V was shortened by 5 bases and J by 2 bases, with 18 bases between the two germline ends. This chain's CDR3 is CASSPSSGEAQETQYF. CDR3 nucleotide sequence: TGTGCCAGCAGCCCCAGCTCGGGGGAGGCTCAAGAGACCCAGTACTTC.

As for this clonotype: The germline gene is not matched at one end of the junction; a read error may be the cause. This chain uses TRBV6-1 with TRBJ2-5; D is perhaps TRBD1 or TRBD2 (5 bases each). CDR3 length equals 15 residues. Germline-derived CDR1 and CDR2 are MNHNS and SASEGT. CDR3 nucleotide sequence: TGTGCCAGCAGCGAAGACGGGACCTGGGAAGAGACCCAGTACTTC. As protein: CASSEDGTWEETQYF.

Here the CDR3 reads CASSSDHTDTQYF. The CDR3 DNA reads TGTGCCAGCAGTTCGGACCACACAGATACGCAGTATTTT. V is TRBV28 and J is TRBJ2-3; the D is unclear. CDR1 MDHEN and CDR2 SYDVKM come from the germline V gene. The CDR3 has 13 amino acids. V was trimmed by 4 bases and J by 2 bases, leaving 7 bases between them.

The gene calls are TRBV10-3 and TRBJ2-7; D not resolved. The CDR3 is 14 residues long. Trimming cost V 2 bases and J 2 bases, with 10 bases left between them. In germline, CDR1 is ENHRY, CDR2 SYGVKD. Written as DNA, the CDR3 is TGTGCCATCAGTGAGAGAGGAAACCCCTACGAGCAGTACTTC. Translated, it gives CAISERGNPYEQYF.

The V and J genes are TRBV6-2 or TRBV6-3 and TRBJ1-5; D is undetermined. This CDR3 comprises 15 residues. The germline gives CDR1 MNHEY, CDR2 SVGEGT. The germline V and J ends were trimmed by 6 bases and 0 bases, with 12 bases remaining between them. CDR3 in DNA: TGTGCCAGCAGGGGAGCGGTAGATAGCAATCAGCCCCAGCATTTT. Amino acids: CASRGAVDSNQPQHF.

This clonotype was counted a few times. Compared with germline, one end of the junction differs, possibly owing to a read error. The genes are TRBV5-1 and TRBJ2-7; 7 nucleotides match TRBD1. The CDR3 is 14 amino acids. Per germline, CDR1 SGHRS and CDR2 YFSETQ. CDR3 sequence (DNA): TGCGCCAGCAGCTTGGGACAGGGACCCTACGAGCGGTACTTC. This codes for CASSLGQGPYERYF.